Here is one T cell receptor beta chain with its context. These data are taken from a study of T cells expressing NK-cell markers. Germline CDR1 is LNHNV and CDR2 is YYDKDF (reference sequence). The CDR3 totals 19 residues. TCRdb re-called the 5' RACE reads and gives one entry per CDR3 protein, without DNA. The table lists under 600,000 distinct CDR3 sequences. The V gene is TRBV15, the J gene TRBJ2-1; TCRdb's D call, TRBD2, is unchecked because there is no DNA. The origin of this receptor is a woman between 45 and 60 years old in good health. Sequencing was carried out using blood T cells: a sorted CD56 or NKG2C T cell subset, CD4+ or CD8+ T cells, or bulk PBMC T cells (not recorded which). CDR3: CATSRDFLRTSGEGNEQFF. The variable domain in full, with the rest retrieved from reference TRBV15 and TRBJ2-1, is DAMVIQNPRYQVTQFGKPVTLSCSQTLNHNVMYWYQQKSSQAPKLLFHYYDKDFNNEADTPDNFQSRRPNTSFCFLDIRSPGLGDTAMYLCATSRDFLRTSGEGNEQFFGPGTRLTVL.